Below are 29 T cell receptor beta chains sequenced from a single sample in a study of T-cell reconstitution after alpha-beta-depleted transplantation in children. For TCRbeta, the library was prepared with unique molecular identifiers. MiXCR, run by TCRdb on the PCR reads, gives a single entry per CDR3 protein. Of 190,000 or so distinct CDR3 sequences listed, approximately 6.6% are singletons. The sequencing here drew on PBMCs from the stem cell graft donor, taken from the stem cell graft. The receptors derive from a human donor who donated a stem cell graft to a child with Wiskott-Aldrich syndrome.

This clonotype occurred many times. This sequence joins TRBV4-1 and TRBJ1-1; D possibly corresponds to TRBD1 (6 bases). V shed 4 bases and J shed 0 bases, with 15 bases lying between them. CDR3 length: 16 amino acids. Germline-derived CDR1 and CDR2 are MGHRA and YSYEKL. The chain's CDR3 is CASSPNLGGMNTEAFF. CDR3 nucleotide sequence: TGCGCCAGCAGCCCTAATTTAGGGGGTATGAACACTGAAGCTTTCTTT.

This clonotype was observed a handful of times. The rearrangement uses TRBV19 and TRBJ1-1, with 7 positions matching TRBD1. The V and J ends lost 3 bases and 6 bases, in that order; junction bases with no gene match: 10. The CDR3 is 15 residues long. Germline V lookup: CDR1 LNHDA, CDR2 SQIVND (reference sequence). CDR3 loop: CASSMGDSRRAEAFF. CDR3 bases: TGTGCCAGTAGTATGGGGGACAGCCGAAGGGCTGAAGCTTTCTTT.

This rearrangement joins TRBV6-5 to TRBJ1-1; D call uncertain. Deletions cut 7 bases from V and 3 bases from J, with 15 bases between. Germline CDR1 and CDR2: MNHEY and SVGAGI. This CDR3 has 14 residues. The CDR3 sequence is CASTPYGSDTEAFF. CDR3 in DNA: TGTGCCAGCACCCCTTATGGATCAGACACTGAAGCTTTCTTT.

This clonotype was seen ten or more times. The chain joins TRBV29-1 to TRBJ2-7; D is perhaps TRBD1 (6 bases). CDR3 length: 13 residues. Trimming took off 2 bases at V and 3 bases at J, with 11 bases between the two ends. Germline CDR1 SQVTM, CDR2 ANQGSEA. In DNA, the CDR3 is TGCAGCGTTGAAAGAGGGGGTGACTACGAGCAGTACTTC. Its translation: CSVERGGDYEQYF.

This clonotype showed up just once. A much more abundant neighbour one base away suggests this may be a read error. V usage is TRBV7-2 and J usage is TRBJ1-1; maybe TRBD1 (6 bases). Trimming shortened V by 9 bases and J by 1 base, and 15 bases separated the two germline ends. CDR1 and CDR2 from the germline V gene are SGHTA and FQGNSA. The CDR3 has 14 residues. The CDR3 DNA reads TGTGCCAGAAGCCCAGGGGCCGCGAACACTGAAGCTTTCTTT. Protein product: CARSPGAANTEAFF.

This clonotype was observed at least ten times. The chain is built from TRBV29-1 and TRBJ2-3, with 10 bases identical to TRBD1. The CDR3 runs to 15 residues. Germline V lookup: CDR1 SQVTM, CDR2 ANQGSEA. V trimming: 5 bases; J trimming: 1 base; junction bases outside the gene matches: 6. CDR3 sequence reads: CSVRQGALGTDTQYF. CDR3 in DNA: TGCAGCGTTCGACAGGGGGCTCTGGGCACAGATACGCAGTATTTT.

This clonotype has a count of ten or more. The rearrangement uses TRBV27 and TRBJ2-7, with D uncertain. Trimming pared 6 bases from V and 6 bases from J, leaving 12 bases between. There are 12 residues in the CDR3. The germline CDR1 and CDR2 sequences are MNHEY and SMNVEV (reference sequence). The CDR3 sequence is CASRNWVGEQYF. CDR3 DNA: TGTGCCAGCAGAAATTGGGTCGGCGAGCAGTACTTC.

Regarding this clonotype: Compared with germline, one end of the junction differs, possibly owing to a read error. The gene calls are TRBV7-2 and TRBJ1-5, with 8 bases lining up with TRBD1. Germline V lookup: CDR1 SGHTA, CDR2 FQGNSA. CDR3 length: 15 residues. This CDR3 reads CASSPGTGSNKPQHF. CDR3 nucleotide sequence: TGTGCCAGCAGCCCCGGGACAGGTAGCAATAAGCCCCAGCATTTT. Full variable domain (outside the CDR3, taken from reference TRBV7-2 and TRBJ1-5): GAGVSQSPSNKVTEKGKDVELRCDPISGHTALYWYRQSLGQGLEFLIYFQGNSAPDKSGLPSDRFSAERTGGSVSTLTIQRTQQEDSAVYLCASSPGTGSNKPQHFGDGTRLSIL.

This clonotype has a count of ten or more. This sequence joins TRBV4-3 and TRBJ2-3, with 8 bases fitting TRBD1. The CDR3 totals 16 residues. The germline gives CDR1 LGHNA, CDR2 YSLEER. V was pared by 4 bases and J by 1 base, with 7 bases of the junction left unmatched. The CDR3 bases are TGCGCCAGCAGCCCCAGGGGGCAGGTGGGCACAGATACGCAGTATTTT. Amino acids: CASSPRGQVGTDTQYF.

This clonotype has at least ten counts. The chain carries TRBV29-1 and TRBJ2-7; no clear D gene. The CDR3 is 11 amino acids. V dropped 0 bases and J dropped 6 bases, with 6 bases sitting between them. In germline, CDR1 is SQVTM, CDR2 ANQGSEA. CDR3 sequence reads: CSVEDYAEQYF. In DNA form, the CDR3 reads TGCAGCGTTGAAGATTACGCCGAGCAGTACTTC.

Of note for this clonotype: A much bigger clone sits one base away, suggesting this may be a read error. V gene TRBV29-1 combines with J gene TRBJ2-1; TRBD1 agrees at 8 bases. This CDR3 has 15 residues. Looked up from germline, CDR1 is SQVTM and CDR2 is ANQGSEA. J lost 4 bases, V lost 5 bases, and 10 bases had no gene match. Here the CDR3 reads CSVHRTGYQYNEQFF. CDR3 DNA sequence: TGCAGCGTTCACCGGACAGGGTATCAATACAATGAGCAGTTCTTC.

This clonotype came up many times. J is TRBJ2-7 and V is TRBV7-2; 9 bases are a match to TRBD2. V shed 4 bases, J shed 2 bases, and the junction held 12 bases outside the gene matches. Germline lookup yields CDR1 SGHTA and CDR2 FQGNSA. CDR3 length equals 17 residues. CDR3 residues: CASSYKASGNPPYEQYF. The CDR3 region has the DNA TGTGCCAGCAGCTACAAAGCTAGCGGGAACCCGCCCTACGAGCAGTACTTC.

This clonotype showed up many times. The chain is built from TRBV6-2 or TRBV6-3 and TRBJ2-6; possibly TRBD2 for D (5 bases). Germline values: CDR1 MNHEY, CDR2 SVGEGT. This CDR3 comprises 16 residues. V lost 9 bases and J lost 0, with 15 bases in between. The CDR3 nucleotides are TGTGCCAGTGCGGGCAGAACATCCTCTGGGGCCAACGTCCTGACTTTC. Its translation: CASAGRTSSGANVLTF.

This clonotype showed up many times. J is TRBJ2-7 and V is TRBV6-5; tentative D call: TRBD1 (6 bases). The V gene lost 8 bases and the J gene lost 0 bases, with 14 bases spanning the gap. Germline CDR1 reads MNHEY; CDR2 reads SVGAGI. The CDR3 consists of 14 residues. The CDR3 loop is CASRTDPSSYEQYF. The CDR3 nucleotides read TGTGCCAGCCGGACAGACCCTAGCTCCTACGAGCAGTACTTC.

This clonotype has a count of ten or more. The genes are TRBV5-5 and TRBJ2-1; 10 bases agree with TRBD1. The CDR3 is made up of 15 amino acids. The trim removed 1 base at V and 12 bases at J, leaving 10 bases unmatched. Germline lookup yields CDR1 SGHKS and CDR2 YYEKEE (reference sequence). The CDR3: CASSLNGDRGSGQFF. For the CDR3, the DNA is TGTGCCAGCAGCTTGAACGGGGACAGGGGAAGCGGGCAGTTCTTC.

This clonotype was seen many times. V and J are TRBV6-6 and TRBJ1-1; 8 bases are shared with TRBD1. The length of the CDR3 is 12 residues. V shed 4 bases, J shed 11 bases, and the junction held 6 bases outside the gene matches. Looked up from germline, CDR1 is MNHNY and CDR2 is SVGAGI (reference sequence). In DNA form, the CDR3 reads TGTGCCAGCAGTTCAGGGGGCCCAACGGCTTTCTTT. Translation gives CASSSGGPTAFF.

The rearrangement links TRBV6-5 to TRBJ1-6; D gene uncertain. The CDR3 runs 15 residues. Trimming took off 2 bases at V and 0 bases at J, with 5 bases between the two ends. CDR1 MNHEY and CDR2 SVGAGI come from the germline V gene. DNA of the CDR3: TGTGCCAGCAGTTACGTGGCCTCCTATAATTCACCCCTCCACTTT. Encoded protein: CASSYVASYNSPLHF.

CDR3 amino acids: CASSLGDLYGYTF. The CDR3 DNA sequence: TGCGCCAGCAGCTTGGGGGACCTCTATGGCTACACCTTC. V and J are TRBV5-1 and TRBJ1-2; D may be TRBD1 (5 bases). Per the germline V gene, CDR1 is SGHRS and CDR2 is YFSETQ. V shed 0 bases and J shed 4 bases, with 7 bases lying between them. This CDR3 comprises 13 residues.

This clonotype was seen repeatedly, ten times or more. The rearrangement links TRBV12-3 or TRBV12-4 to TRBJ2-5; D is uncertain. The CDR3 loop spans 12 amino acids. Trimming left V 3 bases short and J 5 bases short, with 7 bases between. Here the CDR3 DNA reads TGTGCCAGCAGTTTTTCTTCCGAGACCCAGTACTTC. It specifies CASSFSSETQYF.

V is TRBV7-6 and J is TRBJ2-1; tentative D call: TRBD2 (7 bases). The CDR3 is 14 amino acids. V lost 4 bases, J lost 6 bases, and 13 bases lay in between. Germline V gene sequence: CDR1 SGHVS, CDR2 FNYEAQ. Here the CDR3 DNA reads TGTGCCAGCAGCTGGGGGGGGGGCCCCAATGAGCAGTTCTTC. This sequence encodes CASSWGGGPNEQFF.

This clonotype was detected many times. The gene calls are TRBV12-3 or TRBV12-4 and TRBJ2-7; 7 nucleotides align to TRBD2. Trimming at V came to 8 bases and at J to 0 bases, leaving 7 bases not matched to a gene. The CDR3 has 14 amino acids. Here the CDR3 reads CASRMGGTSYEQYF. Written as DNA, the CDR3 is TGTGCCAGCCGGATGGGGGGGACCTCCTACGAGCAGTACTTC.

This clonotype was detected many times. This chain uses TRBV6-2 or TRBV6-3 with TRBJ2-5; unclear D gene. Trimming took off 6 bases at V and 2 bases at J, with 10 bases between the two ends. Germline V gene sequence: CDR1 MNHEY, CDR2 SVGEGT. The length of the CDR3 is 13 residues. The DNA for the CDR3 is TGTGCCAGCAGAAGAGGTCAACAAGAGACCCAGTACTTC. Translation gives CASRRGQQETQYF.

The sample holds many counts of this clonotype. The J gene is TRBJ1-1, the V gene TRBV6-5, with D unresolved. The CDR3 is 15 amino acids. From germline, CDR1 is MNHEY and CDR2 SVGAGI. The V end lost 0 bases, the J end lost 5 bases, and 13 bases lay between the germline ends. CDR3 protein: CASSYSERRGTEAFF. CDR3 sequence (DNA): TGTGCCAGCAGTTACTCCGAGAGGCGGGGTACTGAAGCTTTCTTT.

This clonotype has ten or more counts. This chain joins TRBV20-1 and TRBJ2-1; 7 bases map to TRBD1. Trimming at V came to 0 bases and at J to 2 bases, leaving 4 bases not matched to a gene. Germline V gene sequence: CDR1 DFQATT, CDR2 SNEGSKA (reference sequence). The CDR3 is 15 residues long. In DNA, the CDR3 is TGCAGTGCTAGAGAAGACAGGGCCCCCTACAATGAGCAGTTCTTC. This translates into CSAREDRAPYNEQFF.

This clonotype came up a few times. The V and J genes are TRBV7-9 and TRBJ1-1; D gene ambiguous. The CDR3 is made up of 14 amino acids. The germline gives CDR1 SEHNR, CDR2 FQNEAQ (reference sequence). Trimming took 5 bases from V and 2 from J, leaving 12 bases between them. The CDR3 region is CASSPERLNTEAFF. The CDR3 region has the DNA TGTGCCAGCAGCCCCGAGCGGCTAAACACTGAAGCTTTCTTT.

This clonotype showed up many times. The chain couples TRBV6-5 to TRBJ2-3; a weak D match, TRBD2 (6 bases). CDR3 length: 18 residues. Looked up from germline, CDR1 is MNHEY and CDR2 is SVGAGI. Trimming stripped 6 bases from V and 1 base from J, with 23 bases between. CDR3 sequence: CASSSRDFFPRGTDTQYF. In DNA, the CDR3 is TGTGCCAGCAGCTCTCGGGACTTCTTCCCCCGAGGCACAGATACGCAGTATTTT.

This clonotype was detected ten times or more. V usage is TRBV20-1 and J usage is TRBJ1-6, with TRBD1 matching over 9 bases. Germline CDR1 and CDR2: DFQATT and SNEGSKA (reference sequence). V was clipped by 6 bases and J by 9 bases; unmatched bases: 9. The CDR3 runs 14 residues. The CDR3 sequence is CSAAIQGAGSPLHF. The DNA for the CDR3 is TGCAGTGCCGCAATACAGGGGGCCGGTTCACCCCTCCACTTT.

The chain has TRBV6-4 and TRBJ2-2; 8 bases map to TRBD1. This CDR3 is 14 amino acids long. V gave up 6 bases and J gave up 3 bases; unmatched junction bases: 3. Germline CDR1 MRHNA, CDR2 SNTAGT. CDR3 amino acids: CASSQGAHTGELFF. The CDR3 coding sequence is TGTGCCAGCAGCCAGGGGGCGCACACCGGGGAGCTGTTTTTT.

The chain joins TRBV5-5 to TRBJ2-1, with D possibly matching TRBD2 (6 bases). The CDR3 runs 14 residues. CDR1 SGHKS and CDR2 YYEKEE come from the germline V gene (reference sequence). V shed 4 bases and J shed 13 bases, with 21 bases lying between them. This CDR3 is CASSLRGGLLDQFF. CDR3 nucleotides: TGTGCCAGCAGCCTGCGTGGAGGGCTGCTCGATCAGTTCTTC.